These 12 T cell receptor beta chains came from one sample sequenced in a study of long-term antiretroviral therapy in people with HIV. Samples were assayed with immunoSEQ v3.0 at survey level. Assay: immunoSEQ multiplex PCR; the TCRdb copy retains only in-frame clones and omits some. Of 20,000 to 25,000 clones in the sample, around 80% were seen once. Specimen: unsorted PBMCs, collected 2.9 years after starting antiretroviral therapy. All receptors come from a woman in her twenties or thirties with HIV.

This clone was counted between two and nine times. The J gene is TRBJ1-1, the V gene TRBV30, with D hard to call. Germline CDR1 reads GTSNPN; CDR2 reads SVGIG (reference sequence). The germline V and J ends were trimmed by 4 bases and 5 bases, with 8 bases remaining between them. The CDR3 runs 11 residues. This CDR3 reads CAWNGLTEAFF. Here the CDR3 DNA reads TGTGCCTGGAACGGGTTGACTGAAGCTTTCTTT.

This clone is a singleton in its sample. The chain couples TRBV2 to TRBJ2-3; D not certain. Trimming removed 5 bases at V and 5 bases at J, with 11 bases between. The germline gives CDR1 SNHLY, CDR2 FYNNEI. This CDR3 is 13 amino acids long. CDR3 loop: CASSLNPGDTQYF. CDR3 nucleotides: TGTGCCAGCAGTCTAAACCCAGGAGATACGCAGTATTTT.

The chain has TRBV6-6 and TRBJ1-1; no clear D gene. Germline values: CDR1 MNHNY, CDR2 SVGAGI (reference sequence). The V end was cut by 4 bases, the J end by 0 bases, with 12 bases between. CDR3 length equals 15 residues. This chain's CDR3 is CASSFLVEMNTEAFF. CDR3 DNA: TGTGCCAGCAGTTTCCTCGTAGAAATGAACACTGAAGCTTTCTTT.

This clone was counted a single time. The chain uses TRBV6-1 and TRBJ2-7; D is undetermined. In germline, CDR1 is MNHNS, CDR2 SASEGT. The CDR3 runs 14 residues. Trimming took 4 bases from V and 5 from J, leaving 15 bases between them. The CDR3 DNA sequence: TGTGCCAGCAGTGCTGGTAGGGTACGGGACGAGCAGTACGTC. The encoded protein is CASSAGRVRDEQYV.

The chain has TRBV29-1 and TRBJ1-1; TRBD1 is a possible D gene (6 bases). The CDR3 length is 16 residues. The germline gives CDR1 SQVTM, CDR2 ANQGSEA. Trimming stripped 3 bases from V and 5 bases from J, with 22 bases between. The CDR3 DNA follows: TGCAGCGTTGACAGTGTTGGGGTCCTAGGGGGGACTGAAGCTTTCTTT. Amino acid sequence: CSVDSVGVLGGTEAFF.

The J gene is TRBJ2-1, the V gene TRBV18; maybe TRBD1 (5 bases). There are 13 residues in the CDR3. V dropped 5 bases and J dropped 6 bases, with 11 bases sitting between them. The germline gives CDR1 KGHSH, CDR2 LQKENI. The CDR3 nucleotides read TGTGCCAGCTCATTAAGACAGTTCAATGAGCAGTTCTTC. This gives the protein CASSLRQFNEQFF.

The chain joins TRBV27 to TRBJ1-1; D gene ambiguous. V lost 6 bases to trimming and J lost 1 base, with 9 bases between them. Per germline, CDR1 MNHEY and CDR2 SMNVEV (reference sequence). This CDR3 spans 13 amino acids. CDR3 DNA sequence: TGTGCCAGCAGATCCAGGAGGAACACTGAAGCTTTCTTT. Translated, it gives CASRSRRNTEAFF.

The chain links TRBV19 to TRBJ1-5; the match to TRBD1 covers 8 bases. CDR3 length equals 13 residues. Trimming took 9 bases from V and 6 from J; bases not matched to a gene: 7. Germline CDR1 reads LNHDA; CDR2 reads SQIVND (reference sequence). CDR3 DNA sequence: TGTGCCAGCTGGACAGGGATGGGTCAGCCCCAGCATTTT. As protein: CASWTGMGQPQHF.

The chain links TRBV6-1 to TRBJ1-3; TRBD1 might be the D (5 bases). Germline-derived CDR1 and CDR2 are MNHNS and SASEGT. Trimming removed 7 bases from V and 0 bases from J, with 10 bases in between. CDR3 length: 14 amino acids. CDR3 loop: CASISGGSGNTIYF. The CDR3 bases are TGTGCCAGCATATCGGGGGGCTCTGGAAACACCATATATTTT.

The chain links TRBV27 to TRBJ1-5, with 7 bases aligning to TRBD1. CDR1 is MNHEY, CDR2 SMNVEV, per germline (reference sequence). There are 14 residues in the CDR3. V was clipped by 5 bases and J by 7 bases; unmatched bases: 8. The CDR3 is CASSLITGDQPQHF. The CDR3 DNA follows: TGTGCCAGCAGTCTCATAACAGGGGACCAGCCCCAGCATTTT.

This chain connects TRBV12-5 to TRBJ2-7; 9 bases match TRBD1. The junction had 10 bases not matched to a gene; V was cut back by 6 bases and J by 4 bases. Germline CDR1 is LGHNT and CDR2 is FRNRAP. This CDR3 has 15 amino acids. CDR3 nucleotide sequence: TGTGCTAGTGGCACTTCCCGGGACAGGGCTTACGAGCAGTACTTC. As protein: CASGTSRDRAYEQYF.

A few counts support this clone. The chain recombines TRBV7-2 with TRBJ1-4, with a possible D match to TRBD1 (5 bases). The CDR3 covers 13 residues. The germline V gene encodes CDR1 SGHTA and CDR2 FQGNSA. Deletions cut 5 bases from V and 8 bases from J, with 12 bases between. The CDR3 DNA sequence: TGTGCCAGCAGCCAGGGACTCTTGGAAAAACTGTTTTTT. This translates into CASSQGLLEKLFF.